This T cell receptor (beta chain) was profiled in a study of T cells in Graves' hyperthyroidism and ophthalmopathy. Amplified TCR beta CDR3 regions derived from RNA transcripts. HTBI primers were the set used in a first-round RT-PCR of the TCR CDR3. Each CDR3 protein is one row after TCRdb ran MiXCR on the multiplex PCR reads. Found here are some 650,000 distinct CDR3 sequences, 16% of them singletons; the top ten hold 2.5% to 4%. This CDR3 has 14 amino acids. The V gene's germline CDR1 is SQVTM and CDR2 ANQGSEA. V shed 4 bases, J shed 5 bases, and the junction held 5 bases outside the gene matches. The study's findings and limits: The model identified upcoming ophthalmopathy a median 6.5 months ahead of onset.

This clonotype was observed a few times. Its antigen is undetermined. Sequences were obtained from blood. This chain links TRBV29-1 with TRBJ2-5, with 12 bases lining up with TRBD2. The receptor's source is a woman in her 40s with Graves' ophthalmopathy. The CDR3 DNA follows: TGCAGCGTTGGAGGACTAGCGGGGAAGGAGACCCAGTACTTC. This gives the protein CSVGGLAGKETQYF.